This TCR beta chain was captured by sequencing in a study of cytomegalovirus exposure and HLA in healthy donors. Study conclusions and caveats: In a later analysis, donors in an Asian-associated ancestry cluster reportedly had fewer N-insertions in productive TCRs than the cohort mean. There were around 160 TCR beta chains listed as cytomegalovirus-associated. Common viral pathogens seemed, in a later analysis, to connect with several of the most significant clusters. Three chains tied to CMV proved CMV antigen-specific in vitro.

It was with 60 Vbeta and 13 Jbeta primers that the PCR ran. Profiled with immunoSEQ multiplex PCR; TCRdb holds only in-frame clones, not every one. Found here are 200,000 or so clones, less than 90% of them singletons; the top ten hold about 0.24%. V lost 5 bases and J lost 0, with 8 bases in between. This CDR3 has 14 amino acids. CDR1 and CDR2 (germline): SGHVS, FQNEAQ. To note about this clone: Its specificity is unknown.

Sequencing used PBMCs. The V call is TRBV7-8, the J call TRBJ2-1; D uncertain. The source is a boy younger than 18 in good health and CMV-seronegative. The CDR3 sequence is CASSPLSSYNEQFF. In DNA form, the CDR3 reads TGTGCCAGCAGCCCCCTGAGCTCCTACAATGAGCAGTTCTTC.